The source of this T cell receptor beta chain is a study of cytomegalovirus exposure and HLA in healthy donors. PCR amplification relied on 60 Vbeta primers (plus 13 Jbeta primers). Using immunoSEQ multiplex PCR, the repertoire was profiled, and TCRdb retains in-frame clones only, with some absent. The sample carries about 150,000 clones, almost 80% recorded once. This clonotype was obtained from a male donor in good health and CMV-seronegative. Sequencing input: PBMCs.

The DNA for the CDR3 is TGCGCCAGCAGCTTGGATAGCGGGGTTTACAATGAGCAGTTCTTC. This translates into CASSLDSGVYNEQFF. The V call is TRBV5-1, the J call TRBJ2-1; the match to TRBD2 covers 8 bases. The CDR3 spans 15 residues. Germline CDR1 SGHRS, CDR2 YFSETQ. Germline trimming cut 0 bases from V and 4 bases from J; bases unmatched to any gene: 3.